Each of the 32 T cell receptor beta chains below was sequenced from the same sample in a study of cytomegalovirus exposure and HLA in healthy donors. The PCR ran on 60 Vbeta and 13 Jbeta primers. Measured with immunoSEQ multiplex PCR; TCRdb has only the in-frame clones, and not every one. The table has 250,000 to 350,000 clones, about nine tenths seen once; the top ten hold 3.5% to 4.5%. Sample: PBMCs. Source of these receptors: a man in his forties in good health and CMV-seropositive.

The J gene is TRBJ2-7, the V gene TRBV7-9, with D uncertain. The CDR3 sequence is 13 residues long. V was shortened by 0 bases and J by 0 bases, with 3 bases between the two germline ends. Germline V gene sequence: CDR1 SEHNR, CDR2 FQNEAQ (reference sequence). CDR3 DNA: TGTGCCAGCAGCTTAGCTATCTCCTACGAGCAGTACTTC. Its translation: CASSLAISYEQYF. The full variable domain, its missing parts supplied by reference TRBV7-9 and TRBJ2-7, is DTGVSQNPRHKITKRGQNVTFRCDPISEHNRLYWYRQTLGQGPEFLTYFQNEAQLEKSRLLSDRFSAERPKGSFSTLEIQRTEQGDSAMYLCASSLAISYEQYFGPGTRLTVT.

The V and J genes are TRBV18 and TRBJ2-1, with D uncertain. Trimming cost V 3 bases and J 1 base, with 10 bases left between them. This CDR3 is 15 amino acids long. The V gene's germline CDR1 is KGHSH and CDR2 LQKENI. CDR3 nucleotides: TGTGCCAGCTCACCTACTAAACTGTCCTACAATGAGCAGTTCTTC. Protein: CASSPTKLSYNEQFF.

This clone was counted between two and nine times. V gene TRBV18 combines with J gene TRBJ1-1; the D is unclear. CDR1 and CDR2 from the germline V gene are KGHSH and LQKENI. This CDR3 region has 14 residues. The germline V and J ends were trimmed by 3 bases and 5 bases, with 13 bases remaining between them. The CDR3 bases are TGTGCCAGCTCACCTGACTGGGGAGGGACTGAAGCTTTCTTT. The encoded protein is CASSPDWGGTEAFF. The whole variable domain, remainder taken from reference TRBV18 and TRBJ1-1, is NAGVMQNPRHLVRRRGQEARLRCSPMKGHSHVYWYRQLPEEGLKFMVYLQKENIIDESGMPKERFSAEFPKEGPSILRIQQVVRGDSAAYFCASSPDWGGTEAFFGQGTRLTVV.

This clone has a handful of counts. The CDR3 coding sequence is TGCGCCAGCAGCCAAGCAGGGGTCGGTGGATACGAGCAGTACTTC. Translated, it gives CASSQAGVGGYEQYF. The rearrangement joins TRBV4-3 to TRBJ2-7; D possibly corresponds to TRBD1 (6 bases). V lost 1 base and J lost 4, with 14 bases in between. This CDR3 has 15 amino acids. The germline gives CDR1 LGHNA, CDR2 YSLEER.

V is TRBV19 and J is TRBJ2-2, with D maybe TRBD2 (5 bases). V lost 10 bases to trimming and J lost 0 bases, with 12 bases between them. This CDR3 spans 14 amino acids. CDR1 is LNHDA and CDR2 is SQIVND in the germline V gene (reference sequence). This chain's CDR3 is CATRGASNTGELFF. Here the CDR3 DNA reads TGTGCCACACGGGGAGCTTCGAACACCGGGGAGCTGTTTTTT.

The gene calls are TRBV7-9 and TRBJ2-7, with a weak D call TRBD1 (6 bases). The germline gives CDR1 SEHNR, CDR2 FQNEAQ (reference sequence). Trimming removed 3 bases from V and 3 bases from J, with 15 bases in between. This CDR3 has 15 residues. CDR3 DNA: TGTGCCAGCAGCTTTTTCCGGGACACAATCTACGAGCAGTACTTC. Translated, it gives CASSFFRDTIYEQYF.

The chain uses TRBV29-1 and TRBJ1-2; 7 bases map to TRBD1. The CDR3 totals 16 residues. Germline lookup yields CDR1 SQVTM and CDR2 ANQGSEA. J gave up 8 bases and V 5 bases, and 20 bases lay outside the gene matches. The CDR3 bases are TGCAGCGTTCCCCACGGGACAGAGATGGCCCGAGGGGGCTACACCTTC. This encodes CSVPHGTEMARGGYTF.

V and J are TRBV2 and TRBJ1-4, with a weak D call TRBD1 (5 bases). The V gene lost 6 bases and the J gene lost 12 bases, with 17 bases spanning the gap. This CDR3 spans 13 amino acids. Germline CDR1 SNHLY, CDR2 FYNNEI. This CDR3 reads CASSRDSFPQLFF. The CDR3 nucleotides read TGTGCCAGCAGCAGGGACTCCTTCCCCCAACTGTTTTTT.

CDR3 bases: TGTGCCAGCAGTTTATACCCACAGCGGGACGTCTCCTACGAGCAGTACTTC. Translating it yields CASSLYPQRDVSYEQYF. The rearrangement uses TRBV28 and TRBJ2-7; 7 bases map to TRBD2. The germline CDR1 and CDR2 sequences are MDHEN and SYDVKM. The junction had 9 bases not matched to a gene; V was cut back by 1 base and J by 0 bases. The CDR3 length is 17 residues. Drawing the rest from reference TRBV28 and TRBJ2-7, the complete variable domain is DVKVTQSSRYLVKRTGEKVFLECVQDMDHENMFWYRQDPGLGLRLIYFSYDVKMKEKGDIPEGYSVSREKKERFSLILESASTNQTSMYLCASSLYPQRDVSYEQYFGPGTRLTVT.

The V gene is TRBV5-1, the J gene TRBJ1-5; D uncertain. The V end was cut by 1 base, the J end by 0 bases, with 8 bases between. The germline V gene encodes CDR1 SGHRS and CDR2 YFSETQ. The CDR3 runs 15 residues. DNA for the CDR3: TGCGCCAGCAGCTTGTCTGGCGGTAGCAATCAGCCCCAGCATTTT. It is translated as CASSLSGGSNQPQHF.

To note about this clone: This sample also contains other DNA sequences that code for the same CDR3. In DNA form, the CDR3 reads TGTGCCAGCAGTGACGGGACAGGGGGCAATGAAAAACTGTTTTTT. Translating it yields CASSDGTGGNEKLFF. The chain combines TRBV6-1 with TRBJ1-4; 12 positions agree with TRBD1. V trimming: 3 bases; J trimming: 5 bases; junction bases outside the gene matches: 1. The CDR3 totals 15 residues. The germline gives CDR1 MNHNS, CDR2 SASEGT.

The CDR3 loop reads CASSAVRGRTEAFF. The CDR3 DNA reads TGTGCCAGCAGTGCCGTTCGGGGGAGAACTGAAGCTTTCTTT. The rearrangement joins TRBV6-1 to TRBJ1-1; D may be TRBD1 (5 bases). The CDR3 is 14 amino acids. V was clipped by 4 bases and J by 5 bases, with 14 bases between them. Germline-derived CDR1 and CDR2 are MNHNS and SASEGT.

The chain couples TRBV19 to TRBJ2-7, with 7 bases lining up with TRBD2. This CDR3 contains 12 residues. Trimming cost V 5 bases and J 3 bases; bases outside gene matches: 1. Germline V gives CDR1 LNHDA, CDR2 SQIVND (reference sequence). The CDR3 loop reads CASSWGGYEQYF. Written as DNA, the CDR3 is TGTGCCAGTAGTTGGGGGGGCTACGAGCAGTACTTC.

V gene TRBV28 combines with J gene TRBJ1-5, with 7 positions matching TRBD1. V dropped 6 bases and J dropped 6; count of bases not matched to a gene: 8. Germline V gene lookup returns CDR1 MDHEN and CDR2 SYDVKM. The CDR3 runs 14 residues. The chain's CDR3 is CASRETGFVQPQHF. The CDR3 nucleotides are TGTGCCAGCAGGGAGACAGGGTTCGTTCAGCCCCAGCATTTT.

CDR3 residues: CASSTGVVKTQYF. CDR3 DNA: TGTGCCAGCAGCACCGGGGTGGTAAAGACCCAGTACTTC. J is TRBJ2-5 and V is TRBV28; weak D call: TRBD2 (5 bases). Germline V gene sequence: CDR1 MDHEN, CDR2 SYDVKM. This CDR3 has 13 amino acids. V lost 6 bases to trimming and J lost 6 bases, with 14 bases between them. Full variable domain (rest looked up from reference TRBV28 and TRBJ2-5): DVKVTQSSRYLVKRTGEKVFLECVQDMDHENMFWYRQDPGLGLRLIYFSYDVKMKEKGDIPEGYSVSREKKERFSLILESASTNQTSMYLCASSTGVVKTQYFGPGTRLLVL.

This sequence joins TRBV7-9 and TRBJ2-6; 7 nucleotides agree with TRBD1. The V and J ends lost 4 bases and 2 bases, in that order; junction bases with no gene match: 8. This CDR3 region has 17 residues. Germline CDR1 is SEHNR and CDR2 is FQNEAQ (reference sequence). This CDR3 reads CASSYAQGVAGANVLTF. As DNA, the CDR3 is TGTGCCAGCAGCTACGCTCAGGGGGTAGCTGGGGCCAACGTCCTGACTTTC.

The J gene is TRBJ2-7, the V gene TRBV7-2, with D possibly TRBD2 on 6 matching bases. The length of the CDR3 is 14 residues. Germline loops: CDR1 SGHTA, CDR2 FQGNSA. With 3 bases removed from V and 3 bases from J, the gap between germline ends came to 12 bases. Here the CDR3 DNA reads TGTGCCAGCAGCTTTAGCGGAGGATACTACGAGCAGTACTTC. This sequence encodes CASSFSGGYYEQYF.

V gene TRBV19 combines with J gene TRBJ2-7; 8 nucleotides align to TRBD1. After removal of 3 bases from V and 2 bases from J, the junction contained 3 bases not matched to a gene. The CDR3 is 14 amino acids. Per germline, CDR1 LNHDA and CDR2 SQIVND (reference sequence). For the CDR3, the DNA is TGTGCCAGTAGTATGGGACAGGCGACCTACGAGCAGTACTTC. Protein product: CASSMGQATYEQYF.

CDR3 sequence (DNA): TGTGCCAGCAGTTTTGGGGCAGGCGCCTACGAGCAGTACTTC. This gives the protein CASSFGAGAYEQYF. The rearrangement uses TRBV27 and TRBJ2-7, with D maybe TRBD1 (5 bases). This CDR3 has 14 amino acids. Trimming pared 3 bases from V and 2 bases from J, leaving 11 bases between. Germline CDR1 MNHEY, CDR2 SMNVEV (reference sequence).

V gene TRBV18 combines with J gene TRBJ1-3; 7 bases align to TRBD1. The V and J ends lost 0 bases and 0 bases, in that order; junction bases with no gene match: 5. Germline assignment: CDR1 KGHSH and CDR2 LQKENI. This CDR3 region has 17 residues. The CDR3 DNA reads TGTGCCAGCTCACCACCGAAGGGGGCTCGCTCTGGAAACACCATATATTTT. Amino acids: CASSPPKGARSGNTIYF.

The chain recombines TRBV5-6 with TRBJ2-7; 10 bases align to TRBD2. The CDR3 extends over 15 amino acids. Germline V lookup: CDR1 SGHDT, CDR2 YYEEEE. V was pared by 1 base and J by 1 base, with 2 bases of the junction left unmatched. CDR3 region: CASSLWTSGSYEQYF. The DNA of the CDR3 is TGTGCCAGCAGCTTGTGGACTAGCGGTTCCTACGAGCAGTACTTC.

This chain links TRBV5-1 with TRBJ1-6, with TRBD1 identical over 9 bases. Germline V gene data show CDR1 as SGHRS and CDR2 as YFSETQ. V lost 4 bases to trimming and J lost 7 bases; unmatched junction nucleotides: 3. CDR3 length: 14 residues. CDR3 region: CASSPGQGNSPLHF. DNA for the CDR3: TGCGCCAGCAGCCCGGGACAGGGAAATTCACCCCTCCACTTT.

The J gene is TRBJ1-5, the V gene TRBV19; 11 positions match TRBD1. Per the germline V gene, CDR1 is LNHDA and CDR2 is SQIVND (reference sequence). V shed 4 bases, J shed 5 bases, and the junction held 7 bases outside the gene matches. The CDR3 consists of 16 residues. The CDR3 loop reads CASSTTGDRGYQPQHF. The DNA of the CDR3 is TGTGCCAGTAGTACAACGGGGGACAGGGGGTATCAGCCCCAGCATTTT.

Concerning this clone: The germline gene is not matched at one end of the junction; a read error may be the cause. As DNA, the CDR3 is TGTTCCAGCAGCTTAGGGGACAGGGTAAACTATGGCTACACCTTC. The encoded protein is CSSSLGDRVNYGYTF. This chain joins TRBV7-9 and TRBJ1-2; TRBD1 agrees at 9 bases. The CDR3 is 15 residues long. In germline, CDR1 is SEHNR, CDR2 FQNEAQ (reference sequence).

The chain joins TRBV25-1 to TRBJ2-3; D unresolved. The CDR3 runs 12 residues. Germline CDR1 is MGHDK and CDR2 is SYGVNS. V was cut by 3 bases and J by 11 bases, with 12 bases left in between. The chain's CDR3 is CASSDRGGGQYF. The CDR3 nucleotides are TGTGCCAGCAGTGACAGAGGTGGTGGGCAGTATTTT.

This chain links TRBV18 with TRBJ2-5, with D perhaps matching TRBD1 (6 bases). Germline V gives CDR1 KGHSH, CDR2 LQKENI. Between the trimmed V and J ends, which lost 3 bases and 1 base, there was a span of 15 bases. The CDR3 consists of 16 residues. CDR3 nucleotides: TGTGCCAGCTCACCCCCGACAGGTGGCGTCCAAGAGACCCAGTACTTC. Translation: CASSPPTGGVQETQYF.

The rearrangement uses TRBV28 and TRBJ2-7, with 9 bases lining up with TRBD1. The J segment lost 5 bases and the V segment lost 6 bases, leaving 11 bases of the junction unmatched. This CDR3 comprises 15 residues. CDR1 and CDR2 from the germline V gene are MDHEN and SYDVKM. CDR3 sequence reads: CASSSTGGRRDEQYF. For the CDR3, the DNA is TGTGCCAGCAGCTCTACAGGGGGCAGGCGGGACGAGCAGTACTTC.

This clone has a single count. The rearrangement joins TRBV19 to TRBJ2-3; 8 bases line up with TRBD2. J gave up 0 bases and V 7 bases, and 6 bases lay outside the gene matches. This CDR3 comprises 15 residues. Germline V lookup: CDR1 LNHDA, CDR2 SQIVND (reference sequence). The CDR3 DNA reads as TGTGCCAGTACGGAAGCTAGCGGGAGCACAGATACGCAGTATTTT. Protein sequence: CASTEASGSTDTQYF.

The V call is TRBV5-1, the J call TRBJ1-1; 12 bases line up with TRBD1. Losses at the gene ends were 5 bases for V and 3 bases for J; bases not matched to a gene: 8. The CDR3 has 16 residues. The V gene's germline CDR1 is SGHRS and CDR2 YFSETQ. CDR3 nucleotide sequence: TGCGCCAGCAGGGACCGGGACAGGGGGCTGGACACTGAAGCTTTCTTT. It specifies CASRDRDRGLDTEAFF.

J is TRBJ2-5 and V is TRBV5-5, with a possible D match to TRBD2 (6 bases). The length of the CDR3 is 11 residues. V lost 2 bases, J lost 7 bases, and 6 bases lay in between. Germline-derived CDR1 and CDR2 are SGHKS and YYEKEE (reference sequence). CDR3 sequence: CASSFGGTQYF. The CDR3 DNA reads as TGTGCCAGCAGCTTCGGGGGGACCCAGTACTTC.

Only a few counts were recorded for this clone. The chain joins TRBV5-1 to TRBJ2-2, with TRBD2 matching over 10 bases. CDR1 and CDR2 from the germline V gene are SGHRS and YFSETQ. There are 17 residues in the CDR3. V dropped 4 bases and J dropped 0; count of bases not matched to a gene: 6. The CDR3 nucleotides are TGCGCCAGCAGCCTACCACTAGCGGGATCGAACACCGGGGAGCTGTTTTTT. It is translated as CASSLPLAGSNTGELFF.

CDR3 protein: CASSLSGAADTIYF. The DNA for the CDR3 is TGTGCCAGCAGCTTATCTGGGGCGGCAGACACCATATATTTT. The chain is built from TRBV7-9 and TRBJ1-3, with a possible D match to TRBD1 (5 bases). Trimming cost V 2 bases and J 8 bases, with 13 bases left between them. Germline V gives CDR1 SEHNR, CDR2 FQNEAQ (reference sequence). This CDR3 contains 14 residues.